The source of this TCR beta chain is a study of cytomegalovirus exposure and HLA in healthy donors. The wider study: Genotyping showed about 80% of some 400 donors falling in the Caucasian-associated ancestry cluster. Findings of the study overall: Some TCR beta chains (more than 150 of them) were listed as cytomegalovirus-associated. Usually a TCR sequence was rare, but some public TCRs were found in many donors.

Comments on this clone: Antigen unknown.

The V gene's germline CDR1 is MDHEN and CDR2 SYDVKM. CDR3 length equals 16 residues. V lost 6 bases, J lost 1 base, and 16 bases lay in between. It was with 60 Vbeta and 13 Jbeta primers that the PCR ran. TCRdb keeps only in-frame clones here, not all; method: immunoSEQ multiplex PCR. The sample consists of some 170,000 clones, 81% of them appearing once. The V gene is TRBV28, the J gene TRBJ2-1, with a weak D call TRBD2 (6 bases). The clonotype originates from a woman aged 18-30 years in good health and CMV-seropositive. The sequenced material came from PBMCs. The CDR3 DNA is TGTGCCAGCAGCGGGACTGGCAGGGAATCCTACAATGAGCAGTTCTTC. Translation gives CASSGTGRESYNEQFF.